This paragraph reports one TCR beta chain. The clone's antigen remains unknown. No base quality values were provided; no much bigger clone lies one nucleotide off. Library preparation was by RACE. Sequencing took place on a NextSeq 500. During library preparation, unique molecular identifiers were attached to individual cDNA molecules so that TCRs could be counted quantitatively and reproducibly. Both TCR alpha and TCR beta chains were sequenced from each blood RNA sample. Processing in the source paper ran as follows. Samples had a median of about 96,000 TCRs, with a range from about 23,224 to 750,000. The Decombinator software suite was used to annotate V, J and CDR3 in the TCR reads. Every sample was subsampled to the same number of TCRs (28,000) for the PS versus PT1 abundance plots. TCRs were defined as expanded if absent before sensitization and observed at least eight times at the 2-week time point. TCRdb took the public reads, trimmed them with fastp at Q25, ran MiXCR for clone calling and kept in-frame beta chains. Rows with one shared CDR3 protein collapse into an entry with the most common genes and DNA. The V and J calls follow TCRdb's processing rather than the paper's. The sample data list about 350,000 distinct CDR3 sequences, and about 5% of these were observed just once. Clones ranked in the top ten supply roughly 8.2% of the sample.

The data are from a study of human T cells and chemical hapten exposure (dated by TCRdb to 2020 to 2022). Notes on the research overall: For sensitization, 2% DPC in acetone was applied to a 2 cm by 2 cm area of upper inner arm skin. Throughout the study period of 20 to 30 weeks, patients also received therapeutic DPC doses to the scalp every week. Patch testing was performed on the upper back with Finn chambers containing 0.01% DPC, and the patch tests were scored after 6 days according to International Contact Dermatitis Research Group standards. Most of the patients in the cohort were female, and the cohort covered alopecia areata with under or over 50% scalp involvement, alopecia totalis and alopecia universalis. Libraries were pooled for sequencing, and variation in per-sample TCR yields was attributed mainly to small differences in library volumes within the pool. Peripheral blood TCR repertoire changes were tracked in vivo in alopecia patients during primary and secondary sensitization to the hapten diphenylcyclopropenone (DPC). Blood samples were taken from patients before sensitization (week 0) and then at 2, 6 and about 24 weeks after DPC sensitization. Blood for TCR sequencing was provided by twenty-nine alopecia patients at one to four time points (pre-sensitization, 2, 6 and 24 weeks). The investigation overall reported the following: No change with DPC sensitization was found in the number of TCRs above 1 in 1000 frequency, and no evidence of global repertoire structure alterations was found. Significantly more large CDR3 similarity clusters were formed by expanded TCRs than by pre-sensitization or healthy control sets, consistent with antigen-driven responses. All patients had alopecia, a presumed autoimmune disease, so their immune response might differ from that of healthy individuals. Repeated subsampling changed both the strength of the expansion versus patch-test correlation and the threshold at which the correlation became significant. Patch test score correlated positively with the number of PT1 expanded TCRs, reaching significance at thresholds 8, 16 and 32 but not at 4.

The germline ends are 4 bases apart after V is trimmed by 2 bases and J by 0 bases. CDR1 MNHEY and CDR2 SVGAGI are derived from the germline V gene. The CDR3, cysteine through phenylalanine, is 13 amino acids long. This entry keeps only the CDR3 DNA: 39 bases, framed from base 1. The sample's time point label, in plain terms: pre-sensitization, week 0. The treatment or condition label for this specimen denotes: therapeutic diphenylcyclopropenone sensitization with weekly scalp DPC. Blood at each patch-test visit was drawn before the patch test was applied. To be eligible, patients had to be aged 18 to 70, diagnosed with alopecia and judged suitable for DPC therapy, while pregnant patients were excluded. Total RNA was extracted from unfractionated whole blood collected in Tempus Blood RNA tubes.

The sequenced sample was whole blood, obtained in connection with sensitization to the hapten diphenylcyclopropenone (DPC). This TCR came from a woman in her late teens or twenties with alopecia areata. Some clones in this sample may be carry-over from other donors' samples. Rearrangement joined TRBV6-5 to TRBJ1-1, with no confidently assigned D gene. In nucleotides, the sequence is TGTGCCAGCAGTTACAAGGTGAACACTGAAGCTTTCTTT. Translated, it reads CASSYKVNTEAFF.